The 21 T cell receptor beta chains below all came from one sample that was sequenced in a study of cytomegalovirus exposure and HLA in healthy donors. Amplification used 60 Vbeta primers and 13 Jbeta primers. The assay was immunoSEQ multiplex PCR, and TCRdb's table has in-frame clones only and misses some. The sample lists some 200,000 clones, 84% occurring once. The sample was PBMCs. Receptors originate from a woman aged 45 to 65 in good health and CMV-seropositive.

This chain joins TRBV2 and TRBJ2-7; D gene unclear. Deletions cut 3 bases from V and 3 bases from J, with 6 bases between. The CDR3 runs 12 residues. Germline V CDR1 and CDR2: SNHLY, FYNNEI. The CDR3 nucleotides read TGTGCCAGCAGTGACGCCGGCTACGAGCAGTACTTC. Its translation is CASSDAGYEQYF.

This chain joins TRBV9 and TRBJ2-4; possible D gene TRBD2, 6 bases. V lost 3 bases and J lost 1, with 20 bases in between. The CDR3 sequence is 18 residues long. From germline, CDR1 is SGDLS and CDR2 YYNGEE. This chain's CDR3 is CASSAGLQLDGAKNIQYF. CDR3 bases: TGTGCCAGCAGCGCAGGACTACAGCTGGACGGGGCCAAAAACATTCAGTACTTC.

The V gene is TRBV18, the J gene TRBJ1-3, with 7 nucleotides matching TRBD1. V lost 2 bases and J lost 1; bases outside the gene matches: 14. The germline gives CDR1 KGHSH, CDR2 LQKENI. CDR3 length: 19 amino acids. CDR3 sequence reads: CASSPFEITGALSGNTIYF. The DNA for the CDR3 is TGTGCCAGCTCACCATTCGAAATAACAGGGGCTTTATCTGGAAACACCATATATTTT.

This clone has only a few counts. The rearrangement uses TRBV4-3 and TRBJ1-4; 8 nucleotides align to TRBD1. This CDR3 has 18 amino acids. Germline V gives CDR1 LGHNA, CDR2 YSLEER. Trimming cost V 1 base and J 10 bases; bases outside gene matches: 17. Here the CDR3 reads CASSQGTGQGAAGAKLFF. The CDR3 DNA sequence: TGCGCCAGCAGCCAAGGAACAGGGCAGGGGGCCGCAGGGGCAAAACTGTTTTTT.

The CDR3 coding sequence is TGTGCCAGCACCATGGGGGGGCAAAAAGACACTGAAGCTTTCTTT. Translation gives CASTMGGQKDTEAFF. The J gene is TRBJ1-1, the V gene TRBV2, with TRBD1 as a possible D gene (6 bases). The CDR3 spans 15 residues. V was cut by 7 bases and J by 3 bases, with 18 bases left in between. In germline, CDR1 is SNHLY, CDR2 FYNNEI.

The genes are TRBV7-9 and TRBJ2-3; D gene uncertain. CDR1 and CDR2 from the germline V gene are SEHNR and FQNEAQ (reference sequence). The length of the CDR3 is 13 residues. Trimming removed 7 bases at V and 5 bases at J, with 13 bases between. The CDR3 nucleotides are TGTGCCAGCATTTCCCGCGAGGTAGATACGCAGTATTTT. Its protein product is CASISREVDTQYF.

The chain recombines TRBV19 with TRBJ1-4; 7 bases align to TRBD1. CDR1 and CDR2 (germline): LNHDA, SQIVND (reference sequence). J gave up 5 bases and V 6 bases, and 9 bases lay outside the gene matches. This CDR3 spans 15 amino acids. The CDR3 sequence: CASRSTGDRNEKLFF. The CDR3 DNA sequence: TGTGCCAGTAGAAGCACAGGGGACCGAAATGAAAAACTGTTTTTT.

This clone came up once. The J gene is TRBJ1-5, the V gene TRBV7-3; possible D gene TRBD1, 6 bases. The CDR3 is 13 amino acids. CDR1 is SGHTA and CDR2 is FQGTGA in the germline V gene. Trimming took 5 bases from V and 5 from J, leaving 10 bases between them. As DNA, the CDR3 is TGTGCCAGCAGCGAGGACAGACATCAGCCCCAGCATTTT. This sequence encodes CASSEDRHQPQHF.

This chain connects TRBV7-9 to TRBJ2-2, with 7 bases that match TRBD1. CDR1 is SEHNR and CDR2 is FQNEAQ in the germline V gene (reference sequence). This CDR3 region has 15 residues. Trimming cost V 3 bases and J 4 bases; bases outside gene matches: 5. The CDR3 nucleotides read TGTGCCAGCAGCTTTCCCGACAGGGTCACCGGGGAGCTGTTTTTT. Amino acid sequence: CASSFPDRVTGELFF.

For the CDR3, the DNA is TGTGCCAGCAGTGGGGGGGGGACCTCCTACAATGAGCAGTTCTTC. It yields the protein CASSGGGTSYNEQFF. The rearrangement uses TRBV2 and TRBJ2-1; TRBD2 aligns across 7 bases. The junction had 3 bases not matched to a gene; V was cut back by 4 bases and J by 0 bases. The CDR3 extends over 15 amino acids. CDR1 and CDR2 (germline): SNHLY, FYNNEI.

The gene calls are TRBV6-5 and TRBJ1-1, with a weak D call TRBD1 (6 bases). V lost 6 bases and J 6 bases, leaving 17 bases between the germline ends. The CDR3 consists of 14 residues. CDR1 and CDR2 (germline): MNHEY, SVGAGI. CDR3 in amino acids: CASRVQGRGAEAFF. The CDR3 nucleotides read TGTGCCAGCAGGGTACAGGGTCGGGGAGCTGAAGCTTTCTTT.

This clone was observed a few times. The rearrangement links TRBV6-1 to TRBJ2-7, with TRBD1 matching over 8 bases. Germline lookup yields CDR1 MNHNS and CDR2 SASEGT. The trim removed 6 bases at V and 5 bases at J, leaving 6 bases unmatched. The CDR3 runs to 13 residues. Here the CDR3 DNA reads TGTGCCAGCAGCCCCAGGACAGGGAACGAGCAGTACTTC. Translation gives CASSPRTGNEQYF.

The chain recombines TRBV4-1 with TRBJ2-3, with 7 positions matching TRBD1. V shed 4 bases, J shed 1 base, and the junction held 5 bases outside the gene matches. CDR3 length: 15 residues. Per germline, CDR1 MGHRA and CDR2 YSYEKL. CDR3 in DNA: TGCGCCAGCAGCCGAGAAGACAGGGGCACAGATACGCAGTATTTT. Protein: CASSREDRGTDTQYF.

CDR3 in DNA: TGCGCCAGCAGCCTAAGACCAGGGGTAAGGGAGACCCAGTACTTC. It encodes CASSLRPGVRETQYF. The chain links TRBV5-1 to TRBJ2-5, with TRBD1 as a possible D gene (6 bases). The V gene lost 4 bases and the J gene lost 5 bases, with 18 bases spanning the gap. Germline CDR1 and CDR2: SGHRS and YFSETQ. The CDR3 covers 15 residues.

The V and J genes are TRBV7-8 and TRBJ2-2; 9 nucleotides agree with TRBD2. With 1 base clipped from V and 6 bases from J, the junction kept 3 bases outside the gene matches. Per germline, CDR1 SGHVS and CDR2 FQNEAQ. The CDR3 runs to 15 residues. Here the CDR3 DNA reads TGTGCCAGCAGCTTAGGTAGCGGGGGAGCCGGGGAGCTGTTTTTT. Protein product: CASSLGSGGAGELFF.

The chain has TRBV7-9 and TRBJ2-3; 7 bases map to TRBD2. CDR1 and CDR2 from the germline V gene are SEHNR and FQNEAQ (reference sequence). The length of the CDR3 is 14 residues. V was clipped by 2 bases and J by 1 base; unmatched bases: 0. In DNA, the CDR3 is TGTGCCAGCAGCTTAACTAGCGGCACAGATACGCAGTATTTT. It is translated as CASSLTSGTDTQYF. The variable domain in full, with the rest retrieved from reference TRBV7-9 and TRBJ2-3, is DTGVSQNPRHKITKRGQNVTFRCDPISEHNRLYWYRQTLGQGPEFLTYFQNEAQLEKSRLLSDRFSAERPKGSFSTLEIQRTEQGDSAMYLCASSLTSGTDTQYFGPGTRLTVL.

V is TRBV5-8 and J is TRBJ1-5, with a weak D call TRBD1 (5 bases). There are 14 residues in the CDR3. Germline V lookup: CDR1 SGHTS, CDR2 YDEGEE. With 2 bases removed from V and 1 base from J, the gap between germline ends came to 7 bases. The CDR3, as DNA: TGTGCCAGCAGCTTCGACAGAAGCAATCAGCCCCAGCATTTT. It encodes CASSFDRSNQPQHF. The whole variable domain, remainder taken from reference TRBV5-8 and TRBJ1-5, is EAGVTQSPTHLIKTRGQQATLRCSPISGHTSVYWYQQALGLGLQFLLWYDEGEERNRGNFPPRFSGRQFPNYSSELNVNALELEDSALYLCASSFDRSNQPQHFGDGTRLSIL.

The V and J genes are TRBV6-1 and TRBJ1-2; TRBD1 agrees at 8 bases. CDR3 length: 14 residues. The germline CDR1 and CDR2 sequences are MNHNS and SASEGT. V trimming: 7 bases; J trimming: 5 bases; junction bases outside the gene matches: 9. The CDR3 region is CASKGTGGSYGYTF. The DNA of the CDR3 is TGTGCCAGCAAAGGGACAGGTGGGAGTTATGGCTACACCTTC.

The chain carries TRBV6-1 and TRBJ1-2; TRBD1 matches 9 bases. This CDR3 region has 12 residues. With V trimmed by 7 bases and J by 8 bases, 5 bases remained unmatched. Germline loops: CDR1 MNHNS, CDR2 SASEGT. The CDR3 reads CASIRTGVGYTF. As DNA, the CDR3 is TGTGCCAGCATCCGGACAGGGGTCGGCTACACCTTC.

The genes are TRBV7-8 and TRBJ1-2; possibly TRBD1 for D (5 bases). This CDR3 has 14 amino acids. Germline V lookup: CDR1 SGHVS, CDR2 FQNEAQ. V lost 5 bases and J lost 6, with 16 bases in between. CDR3 protein: CASSPRQPGDGYTF. The CDR3, as DNA: TGTGCCAGCAGCCCCCGACAGCCGGGGGATGGCTACACCTTC.

The V and J genes are TRBV5-1 and TRBJ1-1; D uncertain. Germline values: CDR1 SGHRS, CDR2 YFSETQ. The CDR3 length is 13 residues. The V end was cut by 1 base, the J end by 5 bases, with 9 bases between. In DNA form, the CDR3 reads TGCGCCAGCAGCTTGCAGGCTGGAACTGAAGCTTTCTTT. Translated, it gives CASSLQAGTEAFF. Full variable domain (outside the CDR3, taken from reference TRBV5-1 and TRBJ1-1): KAGVTQTPRYLIKTRGQQVTLSCSPISGHRSVSWYQQTPGQGLQFLFEYFSETQRNKGNFPGRFSGRQFSNSRSEMNVSTLELGDSALYLCASSLQAGTEAFFGQGTRLTVV.